This TCR beta chain was observed in a study of MAIT cells during Salmonella Paratyphi A infection (dated by TCRdb to about 2017). Turning to the overall study: A single dose of 1-5x10^3 CFU of S. Paratyphi A strain NVGH308 was swallowed by adult volunteers aged 18 to 60. Starting at diagnosis, diagnosed volunteers were given ciprofloxacin 500 mg twice a day for 14 days.

This clonotype is large (0.1 to 1%) in its sample. The antigen this receptor binds is unknown. Base qualities are not provided; no much larger clone lies one nucleotide away. Overall study outcomes, separate from this receptor: Although the availability of volunteer samples limited sample sizes, the sizes were judged adequate for detecting differences between groups. MAIT cell TRBV usage was oligoclonal with a preference for TRBV20 and TRBV6, and infection did not appear to change this usage. Space occupied by over-represented MAIT clonotypes fell significantly from baseline to mid-infection (around 0.15 to 0.10), with no significant post-infection difference. Diagnosed volunteers showed more expansion or contraction among top five MAIT clonotypes than healthy controls (around 0.52 versus 0.13), suggesting infection-driven repertoire reshaping.

V lost 0 bases and J lost 0 bases; the stretch between them is 10 bases long. Spanning cysteine to phenylalanine, the CDR3 consists of 16 amino acids. Only the CDR3 region is kept as DNA, spanning 48 bases read in frame from base 1. Based on the germline V gene, the CDR1 and CDR2 sequences are LGHNA and YNFKEQ. Preparation of the library involved 5' RACE. Two rounds of PCR with Phusion High-Fidelity polymerase amplified TCRbeta, with sample-specific barcodes added in the primers. TCRbeta libraries were made through template-switch cDNA synthesis using SMARTScribe reverse transcriptase and a TRBC-specific primer. The barcoded samples were pooled and then prepared using the NEBNext Ultra DNA Library Prep Kit for Illumina. The libraries were sequenced on an Illumina MiSeq using the MiSeq reagent kit v2, 300 cycles. As for how the authors treated the data: Reads were demultiplexed by barcode with Jemultiplexer and aligned with MiTCR using default parameters. Non-functional sequences were filtered out with VDJtools, and clonotypes were defined by amino acid sequence, with frequencies based on assigned sequence reads. The clonal space homeostasis analysis grouped clonotypes by frequency into over-represented (0.05-1), large, medium and small bins. The public sequencing data were trimmed at Q25 with fastp and processed into clonotypes with MiXCR by TCRdb, which kept only in-frame beta chains. All rows with the same CDR3 protein become a single entry with the most common DNA and genes. TCRdb's processing, not the authors', yielded these V and J calls. The sample has nearly 600 distinct CDR3 sequences on record, around 35% of them singletons. Under 50% of the sample belongs to the ten largest clones.

This specimen's time point label, interpreted: before S. Paratyphi A challenge (baseline). MAIT cells, defined as Valpha7.2+ CD161+ T cells, were identified and sorted by flow cytometry. Circulating MAIT cell TCRbeta repertoires were profiled longitudinally in roughly 6 volunteers who developed enteric fever after controlled oral challenge with live Salmonella Paratyphi A. Each diagnosed volunteer contributed MAIT cell samples at pre-infection, mid-infection and post-infection timepoints. Enteric fever was diagnosed as Paratyphi A bacteremia and/or persistent fever above 38 °C lasting more than 12 hours. Challenged volunteers were diagnosed with infection between day 4 and day 7 after challenge. For RNA extraction, between roughly 4,500 and 11,000 MAIT cells from each sample were sorted straight into RNAqueous-Micro lysis buffer. Lymphoprep gradient centrifugation was used to isolate peripheral blood mononuclear cells from both the blood samples and the leukocyte cones. Cells were sorted on either a BD FACSAria Fusion or a BD FACSAria III sorter.

The sequencing used MAIT cells from blood, collected at the first sampling point of the challenge study. The source of this sequence is a person aged 18 to 75 who was deliberately infected with Salmonella Paratyphi A in a paratyphoid fever challenge study. This sequence uses TRBV4-2 and TRBJ2-3; D gene: possibly TRBD2, on 5 matching bases. The DNA sequence reads TGTGCCAGCAGCCAAGAGGGTCCGGGAAGCACAGATACGCAGTATTTT. This sequence encodes CASSQEGPGSTDTQYF.